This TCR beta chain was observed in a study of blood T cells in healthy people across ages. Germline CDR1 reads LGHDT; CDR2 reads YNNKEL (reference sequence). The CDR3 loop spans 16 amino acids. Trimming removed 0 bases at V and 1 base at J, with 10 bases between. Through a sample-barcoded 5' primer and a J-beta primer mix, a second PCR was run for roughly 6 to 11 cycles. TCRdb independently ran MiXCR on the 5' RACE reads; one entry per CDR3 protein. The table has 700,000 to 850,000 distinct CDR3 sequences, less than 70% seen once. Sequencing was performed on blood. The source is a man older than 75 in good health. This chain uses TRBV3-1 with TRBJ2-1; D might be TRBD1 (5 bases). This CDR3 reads CASSQEKGLSYNEQFF. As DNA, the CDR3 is TGTGCCAGCAGCCAAGAGAAGGGGTTATCCTACAATGAGCAGTTCTTC.